Listed below are T cell receptor beta chains from one sample, sequenced in a study of blood T cell repertoires in COVID-19. Only in-frame clones appear in the TCRdb table, and some are missing; sequencing was by immunoSEQ multiplex PCR. Of some 200,000 clones in the sample, around 90% are singletons; the top ten hold around 1.2%. What was sequenced was peripheral blood. These receptors were obtained from a young man with acute or convalescent COVID-19. Each CDR3 is given with its conserved first and last residue. D genes are given only for firm matches. The listing skips clone size in some rows; elsewhere it reads once, few, many or a size class.

clone_size,j_call,d_call,v_call,cdr3_nt,cdr3_aa
.,TRBJ1-6,.,TRBV27,TGTGCCAGCAGTCGTACAGGTAATTCACCCCTCCACTTT,CASSRTGNSPLHF
.,TRBJ2-4,TRBD2,TRBV4-1,TGCGCCAGCCGCGGGGGAGGATCCAAAAACATTCAGTACTTC,CASRGGGSKNIQYF
.,TRBJ2-1,TRBD2,TRBV28,TGTGCCAGCAGTTCTGCCGGGACTAGCGGGAGAGGTGAGCAGTTCTTC,CASSSAGTSGRGEQFF
.,TRBJ1-6,TRBD1,TRBV5-8,TGTGCCAGCAGCCTACATAAGGGACAGCGAAATTCACCCCTCCACTTT,CASSLHKGQRNSPLHF
.,TRBJ2-1,.,TRBV6-1,TGTGCCAGCAGTGAAGCGGGGGGCTACAATGAGCAGTTCTTC,CASSEAGGYNEQFF
.,TRBJ1-5,.,TRBV19,TGTGCCAGTAGTATGGGGGGTCAGCCCCAGCATTTT,CASSMGGQPQHF
.,TRBJ1-2,.,TRBV18,TGTGCCAGCTCCCCTACCAGGGATGGCTACACCTTC,CASSPTRDGYTF
.,TRBJ1-1,.,TRBV6-5,TGTGCCAGCAGTTCCTTACGCGCTGAAGCTTTCTTT,CASSSLRAEAFF
.,TRBJ1-2,.,TRBV6-2/TRBV6-3,TGTGCCAGCAGTCCCAGAATCGGCTACACCTTC,CASSPRIGYTF
.,TRBJ2-5,TRBD2,TRBV6-5,TGTGCCAGCAGTATAGCGGGGCCCCAAGAGACCCAGTACTTC,CASSIAGPQETQYF
.,TRBJ2-1,.,TRBV12-3/TRBV12-4,TGTGCCAGCAGTTTTACCTGGCAAAATGAGCAGTTCTTC,CASSFTWQNEQFF
.,TRBJ1-2,.,TRBV12-3/TRBV12-4,TGTGCCAGCAGCCCACAGGGATTCTATGGCTACACCTTC,CASSPQGFYGYTF
once,TRBJ2-1,TRBD1,TRBV9,TGTGCCAGCAGCGCCCAGACAGGGGGCGACCAGCAGTTCTTC,CASSAQTGGDQQFF
.,TRBJ1-3,.,TRBV4-2,TGTGCCAGCAGCCAAGCGGACAGTAACTCTGGAAACACCATATATTTT,CASSQADSNSGNTIYF
.,TRBJ1-6,TRBD1,TRBV2,TGTGCCAGCAGTCCAAACCGGCTGACAGGGGTAAATTCACCCCTCCACTTT,CASSPNRLTGVNSPLHF
.,TRBJ1-1,.,TRBV30,TGTGCCTGGAGTGGGGGCAGGGCGAACACTGAAGCTTTCTTT,CAWSGGRANTEAFF
.,TRBJ2-7,.,TRBV5-1,TGCGCCAGCAGCGCTACAGGGCCCTACGAGCAGTACTTC,CASSATGPYEQYF
.,TRBJ2-7,TRBD1,TRBV13,TGTGCCAGCAGCTTTGGCAGGGGGCCCTACGAGCAGTACTTC,CASSFGRGPYEQYF
.,TRBJ2-7,TRBD2,TRBV4-1,TGCGCCAGCAGCCAGCCGACTAGCGGGAGGGCTCACTACGAGCAGTACTTC,CASSQPTSGRAHYEQYF
.,TRBJ2-1,TRBD2,TRBV7-9,TGTGCCAGCAGCTGGGGACTAGCGGCCTACAATGAGCAGTTCTTC,CASSWGLAAYNEQFF
.,TRBJ1-1,TRBD1,TRBV5-4,TGTGCCAGCAGCGTAACAGGGGGCCTTTGGGACACTGAAGCTTTCTTT,CASSVTGGLWDTEAFF
once,TRBJ2-1,TRBD2,TRBV7-8,TGTGCCAGCAGCTTAGCCGGACTAGCGGGGCCCCTAAAGCAGTTCTTC,CASSLAGLAGPLKQFF
.,TRBJ2-7,TRBD1,TRBV7-8,TGTGCCAGCAGACAGGCCGGGACAGACACCTACGAGCAGTACTTC,CASRQAGTDTYEQYF
.,TRBJ2-1,TRBD2,TRBV4-1,TGCGCCAGCAGCCAAGCCCAGACTAGCGGGGTGCCCTGGAAGCAGTTCTTC,CASSQAQTSGVPWKQFF
.,TRBJ2-1,TRBD2,TRBV10-3,TGTGCCATCAGCGGGGGACTAGCGGTTTACAATGAGCAGTTCTTC,CAISGGLAVYNEQFF
.,TRBJ2-6,TRBD1,TRBV5-1,TGCGCCAGCAACACAGGGGGGATCTCTAGAACCAACGTCCTGACTTTC,CASNTGGISRTNVLTF
once,TRBJ1-1,.,TRBV4-1,TGCGCCAGCAGCCAAGTCCCCGCGGCGAACACTGAAGCTTTCTTT,CASSQVPAANTEAFF
.,TRBJ1-1,.,TRBV6-5,TGTGCCAGCATCGGGTTAGGCCGGATGAACACTGAAGCTTTCTTT,CASIGLGRMNTEAFF
once,TRBJ1-2,TRBD1,TRBV28,TGTGCCAGCAGTCCAGTCCCCGGGACAGCCTATGGCTACACCTTC,CASSPVPGTAYGYTF
.,TRBJ2-7,TRBD1,TRBV29-1,TGCAGCGTTGAGATGAGGGACAGAGGCTACGAGCAGTACTTC,CSVEMRDRGYEQYF
.,TRBJ2-1,TRBD2,TRBV27,TGTGCCAGCAGTTCCCCGGGACTAGCGGGAGGGCAAAACCCGGGCGATGAGCAGTTCTTC,CASSSPGLAGGQNPGDEQFF
once,TRBJ1-1,TRBD1,TRBV7-3,TGTGCCAGCAGCGGACAGGGTAACACTGAAGCTTTCTTT,CASSGQGNTEAFF
.,TRBJ2-3,TRBD2,TRBV6-5,TGTGCCAGCAGTTACGAACGCGGGAGCCTCCGAGATACGCAGTATTTT,CASSYERGSLRDTQYF
.,TRBJ2-7,TRBD2,TRBV29-1,TGCAGCGCCTGTACTAGCGGTCCCTACGAGCAGTACTTC,CSACTSGPYEQYF
.,TRBJ1-4,TRBD1,TRBV5-4,TGTGCCAGCAGCTTGGATCAGGGGGCGGTTGCTGAAAAACTGTTTTTT,CASSLDQGAVAEKLFF
.,TRBJ1-2,.,TRBV30,TGTGCCTGGAGTGTAATGTTGGCTTATGGCTACACCTTC,CAWSVMLAYGYTF
.,TRBJ1-1,TRBD1,TRBV19,TGTGCCAGTCACCCCCAGGGGGCTTACACTGAAGCTTTCTTT,CASHPQGAYTEAFF